This is a list of T cell receptor beta chains from one sample in a study of metastatic and nonmetastatic thyroid tumors. TCRdb recomputed clones from the PCR reads via MiXCR. The data contain approximately 14,000 clones, 29% of them singletons. The sequencing sample was made of blood. These receptors came from a female donor with papillary thyroid cancer or a benign thyroid nodule (not recorded which). Some clones in this sample may be carry-over from other donors' samples. CDR3s include the opening cysteine and the closing phenylalanine or tryptophan. A D gene is named only where the DNA matches it firmly. Clone size is stated in some rows and not others, as once, few, many or a class when expanded.

d_call	v_call	j_call	clone_size	cdr3_aa	cdr3_nt
-	TRBV28	TRBJ2-7	few	CASSLYNEQYF	TGTGCCAGCAGTTTATATAACGAGCAGTACTTC
-	TRBV6-1	TRBJ2-7	few	CASSRSAGIYEQYF	TGTGCCAGCTCCCGATCGGCGGGAATCTACGAGCAGTACTTC
TRBD1	TRBV5-5	TRBJ1-6	many	CASSWGDRKLNSPLHF	TGTGCCAGCAGTTGGGGGGACAGAAAGTTGAATTCACCCCTCCACTTT
-	TRBV5-1	TRBJ2-7	-	CASSQNGLPVGYEQYF	TGCGCCAGCAGCCAGAATGGACTCCCAGTTGGGTACGAGCAGTACTTC
-	TRBV12-3/TRBV12-4	TRBJ1-4	many	CASSPGPEEKLFF	TGTGCCAGCAGTCCGGGGCCAGAGGAAAAACTGTTTTTT
TRBD2	TRBV6-2/TRBV6-3	TRBJ2-1	-	CASSATSGSSYNEQFF	TGTGCCAGCAGTGCGACTAGCGGGAGCTCCTACAATGAGCAGTTCTTC
-	TRBV6-2/TRBV6-3	TRBJ2-1	medium-sized	CASKGNNEQFF	TGTGCCAGCAAGGGGAACAATGAGCAGTTCTTC
TRBD1	TRBV18	TRBJ2-7	medium-sized	CASSPRTGRYEQYF	TGTGCCAGCTCACCGCGGACAGGCCGGTACGAGCAGTACTTC
-	TRBV7-8	TRBJ2-2	medium-sized	CASSGTHNTGELFF	TGTGCCAGCAGCGGGACTCACAATACCGGGGAGCTGTTTTTT
TRBD2	TRBV20-1	TRBJ2-3	-	CSARGEGLVDTQYF	TGCAGTGCTAGAGGGGAGGGCCTTGTAGATACGCAGTATTTT
-	TRBV3-1	TRBJ2-7	-	CASSQSGANYEQYF	TGTGCCAGCAGCCAATCAGGGGCCAACTACGAGCAGTACTTC
-	TRBV5-1	TRBJ2-1	-	CASSLEGNNEQFF	TGCGCCAGCAGCTTGGAAGGAAACAATGAGCAGTTCTTC
TRBD2	TRBV29-1	TRBJ2-1	many	CSVGEGPNEQFF	TGCAGCGTTGGGGAGGGCCCCAATGAGCAGTTCTTC
TRBD1	TRBV6-1	TRBJ2-7	few	CASSAGGYEQYF	TGTGCCAGCAGCGCAGGGGGCTACGAGCAGTACTTC
TRBD2	TRBV20-1	TRBJ2-3	-	CSASGLAGTHTQYF	TGCAGTGCCAGTGGACTAGCGGGAACACATACGCAGTATTTT
-	TRBV10-2	TRBJ1-1	many	CASSSGDAEAFF	TGCGCCAGCAGTTCAGGGGATGCTGAAGCTTTCTTT
TRBD1	TRBV19	TRBJ1-5	-	CASNPFDRARNQPQHF	TGTGCCAGTAACCCATTCGACAGGGCCCGCAATCAGCCCCAGCATTTT
TRBD1	TRBV6-1	TRBJ2-2	-	CASRRGTDRDGELFF	TGTGCCAGCAGACGAGGGACAGATAGGGACGGGGAGCTGTTTTTT
-	TRBV20-1	TRBJ2-3	medium-sized	CSAGKGRINTDTQYF	TGCAGTGCTGGGAAGGGACGGATTAACACAGATACGCAGTATTTT
-	TRBV10-1	TRBJ1-6	medium-sized	CASSERGLWQSNSPLHF	TGCGCCAGCAGTGAGAGGGGCCTTTGGCAGAGTAATTCACCCCTCCACTTT
-	TRBV3-1	TRBJ2-7	many	CASSLSRIDNEQYF	TGTGCCAGCAGCCTTTCTAGAATCGATAACGAGCAGTACTTC
-	TRBV6-1	TRBJ2-3	-	CASLGTVSTDTQYF	TGTGCCTCCTTGGGAACAGTCAGCACAGATACGCAGTATTTT
TRBD1	TRBV6-2/TRBV6-3	TRBJ1-6	-	CASSLTTPGQGLSPLHF	TGTGCCAGCAGTCTTACAACGCCGGGACAGGGGCTTTCACCCCTCCACTTT
-	TRBV11-2	TRBJ2-7	few	CASSSFQGMSYEQYF	TGTGCCAGCAGCTCCTTCCAGGGGATGTCCTACGAGCAGTACTTC
-	TRBV20-1	TRBJ1-2	-	CSARGQASNYVYTF	TGCAGTGCTAGAGGGCAGGCTTCTAACTATGTCTACACCTTC
TRBD1	TRBV20-1	TRBJ2-7	few	CSAKGDRDYEQYF	TGCAGTGCCAAGGGAGACAGGGACTACGAGCAGTACTTC
-	TRBV24-1	TRBJ2-3	-	CATSEGSTDTQYF	TGTGCCACCAGTGAGGGCAGCACAGATACGCAGTATTTT
-	TRBV6-1	TRBJ1-2	few	CASSLYRTNYGYTF	TGTGCCAGCAGTCTCTACAGGACAAACTATGGCTACACCTTC
-	TRBV29-1	TRBJ1-5	many	CSVDRNNQPQHF	TGCAGCGTTGATCGGAACAATCAGCCCCAGCATTTT
TRBD1	TRBV12-3/TRBV12-4	TRBJ2-2	medium-sized	CASDRGGTGELFF	TGTGCCTCCGACAGGGGCGGAACCGGGGAGCTGTTTTTT
TRBD1	TRBV7-6	TRBJ2-7	-	CASSPSPTGGGIEQYF	TGTGCCAGCAGCCCGTCCCCGACAGGGGGGGGTATCGAGCAGTACTTC
-	TRBV9	TRBJ1-4	few	CARSVGDRKFNEKLFF	TGTGCCAGAAGCGTAGGTGACCGGAAGTTCAATGAAAAACTGTTTTTT
TRBD1	TRBV2	TRBJ2-3	-	CASRDGQGVDTQYF	TGTGCCAGCAGGGACGGACAGGGGGTAGATACGCAGTATTTT
-	TRBV29-1	TRBJ2-3	many	CSGGRGADTQYF	TGCAGCGGTGGGCGGGGAGCGGATACGCAGTATTTT
-	TRBV19	TRBJ2-1	many	CASSKSSYNEQFF	TGTGCCAGTAGTAAAAGCTCCTACAATGAGCAGTTCTTC
-	TRBV29-1	TRBJ2-2	many	CSVRGLYNTGELFF	TGCAGCGTTCGGGGACTGTACAACACCGGGGAGCTGTTTTTT